These T cell receptor beta chains were read from a single sample in a study of T cells after yellow fever vaccination. TCRdb called the 5' RACE reads again in MiXCR, with one record for every CDR3 protein. The repertoire holds 14,000 or so distinct CDR3 sequences, about 7.1% seen once, with roughly 1.5% in the top ten. Sequences were derived from PBMCs, either bulk or a sorted T-cell subset (CD4+, CD8+, memory, or dextramer-sorted; not recorded which), sampled on the day of the yellow fever booster vaccination. The receptors come from a young man who received the YFV17D yellow fever vaccine. The CDR3 runs from the conserved cysteine through the conserved F or W. Each record gives: V gene, J gene, CDR3 protein.

>TRBV29-1|TRBJ1-1
CSVEDPQGMDTEAFF
>TRBV11-1|TRBJ2-7
CASSFRDYEQYF
>TRBV24-1|TRBJ2-5
CATSEPSREETQYF
>TRBV5-1|TRBJ1-2
CASSSGQEPLLYTF
>TRBV11-2|TRBJ2-2
CASGNSAGVGELFF
>TRBV20-1|TRBJ2-1
CSASSGDNEQFF
>TRBV29-1|TRBJ1-1
CSVPGGNSNTEAFF
>TRBV5-1|TRBJ1-2
CASSLAATNYGYTF
>TRBV5-1|TRBJ2-5
CASSLGNQETQYF
>TRBV12-3/TRBV12-4|TRBJ2-5
CASSLSHGTQYF
>TRBV5-6|TRBJ1-1
CASSLLGQNTEAFF
>TRBV24-1|.
CATSAPTASGIHEQFF
>TRBV7-8|TRBJ2-7
CASSVGQGAYEQYF
>TRBV5-6|TRBJ2-5
CASSPLGLAGYQETQYF
>TRBV16|TRBJ1-5
CASSQLGPRQPQHF
>TRBV20-1|TRBJ2-1
CSANKGPAAYNEQFF
>TRBV7-7|TRBJ2-5
CASSLGLAVQETQYF
>TRBV28|TRBJ2-3
CASSFSDRGDTQYF
>TRBV3-1|TRBJ1-6
CASRTGFSPLHF
>TRBV5-1|TRBJ2-3
CASGRGDTQYF
>TRBV7-9|TRBJ1-6
CASRTGTQAPLHF
>TRBV19|TRBJ1-2
CASSIAGTEAYGYTF
>TRBV5-1|TRBJ2-7
CASTLVSGREQYF
>TRBV7-3|TRBJ2-3
CASSPGSVSDTQYF
>TRBV5-1|TRBJ2-3
CASSQPEGDTQYF
>TRBV7-2|TRBJ1-1
CASSPFGLNTEAFF
>TRBV3-1|TRBJ2-7
CASSRGTSGPYEQYF
>TRBV2|TRBJ2-3
CASSEGRGSSTDTQYF
>TRBV20-1|TRBJ2-1
CSARPPGGSSYNEQFF
>TRBV18|TRBJ2-5
CASSSYAGDQETQYF
>TRBV7-2|TRBJ2-2
CASSLGRLAGGELFF
>TRBV7-2|TRBJ1-2
CASSLALGDRDGYTF
>TRBV13|TRBJ1-5
CASSLTAGQYSNQPQHF
>TRBV4-3|TRBJ2-1
CASSPQGVKGGHNEQFF